This entry features one T cell receptor beta chain sequence. Its antigen specificity is not known. No per-base quality is available; no much larger clone lies one base away. CDR1 MNHEY and CDR2 SVGAGI are derived from the germline V gene. The trim is 6 bases for V and 0 bases for J, with a gap of 7 bases between the germline ends. Taken from cysteine to phenylalanine, the CDR3 has 13 residues. CDR3 DNA is the only sequence kept; it has 39 bases, read in frame from the first base. Libraries came from the immunoSEQ multiplex PCR assay. The deep sequencing platform assayed about 10^5 TCR templates per sample. Genomic DNA extracted from sorted T cells was used for TCRbeta CDR3 sequencing. In the original analysis: Clonal analysis of TCRbeta CDR3 data was done in the R programming language. Alloreactive CD4+ and CD8+ clones were defined by comparing unstimulated samples with post-reaction CFSE-low samples. Alloreactive CD4+ clones were assigned to regulatory or non-regulatory origin by matching sequences to sorted unstimulated Treg and non-Treg repertoires. TCRdb carries this immuneACCESS record with in-frame sequences only. Its versions omit some clonotypes, under half of them owing to an unresolved V gene in the studies checked, with the rest unexplained. That table furnishes V, J and clone size, whereas the DNA furnished D and trimming. Here the sample has tens of thousands of clones; over 85% occur a single time. 5.5% to 7.5% of the sample goes to the ten largest clones.

Sorted unstimulated T cells and proliferating T cells recovered from mixed lymphocyte reactions were subjected to TCRbeta CDR3 sequencing. Fresh whole blood from under 13 HLA-typed healthy donors was used as the source from which PBMCs were isolated. This specimen comes from a study of siplizumab effects on memory and regulatory T cells (dated by TCRdb to between 2017 and 2020). A note on the overall study: The study examined how the anti-CD2 antibody siplizumab affects alloreactive T-cell subsets in allogeneic mixed lymphocyte reactions built from human PBMCs.

Study-level results and caveats: The cumulative frequency of alloreactive sequences traceable to unstimulated CD4+ memory T cells was significantly reduced by siplizumab. Greater diversity appeared to be present in unstimulated naive T cells than in memory T cells, and a substantial contribution to the alloresponse seemed to be made by naive cells. Because sequences below about 10^-5 frequency were poorly captured, only a minor fraction of alloreactive clones could be mapped to unstimulated subsets. A naive or memory phenotype could not be assigned to roughly 75-97% of proliferating CD4+ or CD8+ clones. Whether proliferating Tregs from siplizumab cultures were suppressive was not functionally confirmed. Among mappable alloreactive CD4+ clones, an average Treg-derived fraction of around 71% was observed with siplizumab, compared with more than 25% in control reactions.

The sequence joins TRBV6-5 to TRBJ2-3, with no reliable assignment of the D segment. The origin of this receptor is a human donor in good health. Sequencing was done on a sample of CD8+ T cells sorted from blood. CDR3 region: CASSGSSTDTQYF. In nucleotides, the sequence is TGTGCCAGCAGCGGATCTAGCACAGATACGCAGTATTTT.